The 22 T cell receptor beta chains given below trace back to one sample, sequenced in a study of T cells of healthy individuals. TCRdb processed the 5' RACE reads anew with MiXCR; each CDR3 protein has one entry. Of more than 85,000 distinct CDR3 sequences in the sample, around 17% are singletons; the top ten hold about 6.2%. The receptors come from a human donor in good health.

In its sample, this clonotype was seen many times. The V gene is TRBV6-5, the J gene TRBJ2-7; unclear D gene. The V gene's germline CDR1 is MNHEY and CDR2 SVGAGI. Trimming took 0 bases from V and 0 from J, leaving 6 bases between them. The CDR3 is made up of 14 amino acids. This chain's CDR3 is CASSYSGSSYEQYF. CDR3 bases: TGTGCCAGCAGTTACTCAGGAAGCTCCTACGAGCAGTACTTC.

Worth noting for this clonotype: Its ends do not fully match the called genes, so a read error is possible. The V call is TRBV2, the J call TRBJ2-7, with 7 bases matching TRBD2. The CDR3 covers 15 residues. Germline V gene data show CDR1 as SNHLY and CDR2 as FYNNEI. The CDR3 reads CASREESGEPYEQYF. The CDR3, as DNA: TGTGCCAGCAGGGAAGAAAGCGGGGAACCCTACGAGCAGTACTTC.

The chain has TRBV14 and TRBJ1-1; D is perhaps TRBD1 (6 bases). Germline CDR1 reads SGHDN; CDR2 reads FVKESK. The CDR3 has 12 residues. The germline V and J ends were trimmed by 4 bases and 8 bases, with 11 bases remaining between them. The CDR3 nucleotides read TGTGCCAGCAGCCCAGGGGAAAGCGAAGCTTTCTTT. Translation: CASSPGESEAFF.

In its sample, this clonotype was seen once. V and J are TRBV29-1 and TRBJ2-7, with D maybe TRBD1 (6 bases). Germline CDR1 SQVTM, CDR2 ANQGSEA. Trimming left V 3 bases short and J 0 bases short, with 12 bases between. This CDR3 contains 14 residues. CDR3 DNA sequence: TGCAGCGTTGAGAGGACAGCAGACTCCTACGAGCAGTACTTC. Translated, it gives CSVERTADSYEQYF.

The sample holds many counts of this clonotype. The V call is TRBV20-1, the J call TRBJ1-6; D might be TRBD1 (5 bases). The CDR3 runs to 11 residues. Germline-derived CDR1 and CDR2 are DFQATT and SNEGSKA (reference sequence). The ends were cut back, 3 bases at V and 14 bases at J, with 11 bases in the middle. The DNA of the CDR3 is TGCAGTGCTAGTGGGGACTTCGCCCTCCACTTT. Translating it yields CSASGDFALHF.

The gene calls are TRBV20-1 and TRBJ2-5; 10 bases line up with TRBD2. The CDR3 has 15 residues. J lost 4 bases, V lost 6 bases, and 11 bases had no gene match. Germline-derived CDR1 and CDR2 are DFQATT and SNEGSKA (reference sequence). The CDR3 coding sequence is TGCAGTGCCACTCGGCTAGCGGGAGTAGCAGAGACCCAGTACTTC. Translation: CSATRLAGVAETQYF.

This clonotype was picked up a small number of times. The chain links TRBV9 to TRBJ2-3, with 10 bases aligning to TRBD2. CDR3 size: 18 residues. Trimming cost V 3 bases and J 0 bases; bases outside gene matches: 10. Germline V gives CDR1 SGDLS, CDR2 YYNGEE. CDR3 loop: CASSAVSSGGFSTDTQYF. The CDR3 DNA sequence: TGTGCCAGCAGCGCAGTCTCTAGCGGGGGCTTCAGCACAGATACGCAGTATTTT.

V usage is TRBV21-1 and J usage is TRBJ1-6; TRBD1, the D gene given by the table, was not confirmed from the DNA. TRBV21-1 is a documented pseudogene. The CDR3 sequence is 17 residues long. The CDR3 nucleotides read TGTGCCAGCAGCGAGCACAGGGAACACTCCTATAATTCACCCCTCCACTTT. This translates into CASSEHREHSYNSPLHF.

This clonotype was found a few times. CDR3 DNA sequence: TGCAGTGCTGGAGGGGGGGGGTCGTACCAAGAGACCCAGTACTTC. It encodes CSAGGGGSYQETQYF. The rearrangement links TRBV20-1 to TRBJ2-5, with D possibly matching TRBD2 (7 bases). CDR1 is DFQATT, CDR2 SNEGSKA, per germline (reference sequence). The CDR3 is 15 residues long. V lost 5 bases and J lost 0, with 16 bases in between.

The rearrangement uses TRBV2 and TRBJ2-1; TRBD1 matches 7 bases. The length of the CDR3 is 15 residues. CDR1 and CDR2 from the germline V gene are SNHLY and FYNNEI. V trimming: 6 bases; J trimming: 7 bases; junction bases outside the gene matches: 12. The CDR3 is CASSDNDRVRNEQFF. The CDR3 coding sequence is TGTGCCAGCAGCGACAACGACAGGGTACGGAATGAGCAGTTCTTC.

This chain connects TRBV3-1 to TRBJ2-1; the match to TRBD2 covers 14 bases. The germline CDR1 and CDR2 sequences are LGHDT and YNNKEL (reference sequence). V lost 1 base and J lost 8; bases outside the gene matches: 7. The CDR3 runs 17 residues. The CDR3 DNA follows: TGTGCCAGCAGCCAAGGGCTGACTAGCGGGGGGGGCGATGAGCAGTTCTTC. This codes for CASSQGLTSGGGDEQFF.

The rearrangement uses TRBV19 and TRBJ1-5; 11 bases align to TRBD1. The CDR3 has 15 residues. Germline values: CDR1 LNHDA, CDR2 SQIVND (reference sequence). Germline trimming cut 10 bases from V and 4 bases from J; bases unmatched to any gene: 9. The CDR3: CANYTGTGGNQPQHF. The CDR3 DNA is TGTGCCAACTACACCGGGACAGGGGGTAATCAGCCCCAGCATTTT.

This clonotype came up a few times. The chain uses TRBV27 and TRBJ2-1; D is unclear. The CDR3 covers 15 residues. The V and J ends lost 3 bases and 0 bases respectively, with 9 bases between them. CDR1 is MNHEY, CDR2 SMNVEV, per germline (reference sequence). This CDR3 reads CASSLGSASYNEQFF. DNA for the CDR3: TGTGCCAGCAGTTTGGGTTCTGCCTCCTACAATGAGCAGTTCTTC.

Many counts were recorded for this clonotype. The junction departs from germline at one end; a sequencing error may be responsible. The CDR3 DNA reads TGCAGTGTAGGGACAGAATCGCAAACTCATGAAAAACTGTTTTTT. Its protein is CSVGTESQTHEKLFF. The chain carries TRBV20-1 and TRBJ1-4, with TRBD1 identical over 7 bases. Germline-derived CDR1 and CDR2 are DFQATT and SNEGSKA (reference sequence). CDR3 size: 15 residues.

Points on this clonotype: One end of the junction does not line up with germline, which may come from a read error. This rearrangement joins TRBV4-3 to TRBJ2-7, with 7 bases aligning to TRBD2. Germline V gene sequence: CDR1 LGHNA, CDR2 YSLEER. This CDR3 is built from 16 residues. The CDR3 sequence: CASSPHPGRDCYGQYF. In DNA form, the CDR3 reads TGCGCCAGCAGCCCCCACCCGGGGAGGGACTGCTACGGGCAGTACTTC.

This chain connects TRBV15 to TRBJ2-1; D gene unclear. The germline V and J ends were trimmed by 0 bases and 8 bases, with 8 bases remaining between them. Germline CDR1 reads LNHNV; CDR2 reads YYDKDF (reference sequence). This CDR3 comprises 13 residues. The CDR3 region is CATSRDRAYEQFF. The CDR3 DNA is TGTGCCACCAGCAGAGATAGGGCGTATGAGCAGTTCTTC.

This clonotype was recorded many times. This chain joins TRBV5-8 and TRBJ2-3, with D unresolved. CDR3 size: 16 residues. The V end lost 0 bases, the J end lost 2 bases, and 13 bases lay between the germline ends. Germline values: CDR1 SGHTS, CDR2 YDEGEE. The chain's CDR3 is CASSLGQPKYTDTQYF. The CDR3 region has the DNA TGTGCCAGCAGCTTGGGTCAGCCTAAGTACACAGATACGCAGTATTTT.

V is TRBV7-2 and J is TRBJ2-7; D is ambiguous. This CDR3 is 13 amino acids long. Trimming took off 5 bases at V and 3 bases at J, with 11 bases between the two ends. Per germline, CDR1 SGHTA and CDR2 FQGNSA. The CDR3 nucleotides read TGTGCCAGCAGCCGCCAGGCAGTCTACGAGCAGTACTTC. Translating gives CASSRQAVYEQYF.

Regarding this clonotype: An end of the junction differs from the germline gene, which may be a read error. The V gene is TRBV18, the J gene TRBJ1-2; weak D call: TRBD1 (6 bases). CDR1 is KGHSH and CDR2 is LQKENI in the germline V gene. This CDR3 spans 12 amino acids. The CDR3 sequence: CASSPATGDLLF. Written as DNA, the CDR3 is TGTGCCAGCTCACCGGCGACAGGTGACCTCCTCTTC.

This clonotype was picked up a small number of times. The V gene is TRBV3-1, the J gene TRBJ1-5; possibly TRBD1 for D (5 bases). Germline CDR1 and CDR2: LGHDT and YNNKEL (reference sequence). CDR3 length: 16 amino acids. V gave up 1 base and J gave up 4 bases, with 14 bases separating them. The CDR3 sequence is CASSQGGFAGNQPQHF. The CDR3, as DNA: TGTGCCAGCAGCCAAGGGGGGTTTGCAGGGAATCAGCCCCAGCATTTT.

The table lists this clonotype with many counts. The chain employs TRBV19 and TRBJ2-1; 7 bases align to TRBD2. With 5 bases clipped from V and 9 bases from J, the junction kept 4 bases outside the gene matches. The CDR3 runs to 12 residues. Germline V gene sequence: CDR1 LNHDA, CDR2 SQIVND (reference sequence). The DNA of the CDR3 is TGTGCCAGTAGTGGACTAGAGCCTGAGCAGTTCTTC. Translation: CASSGLEPEQFF. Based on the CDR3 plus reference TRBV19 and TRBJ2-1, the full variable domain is DGGITQSPKYLFRKEGQNVTLSCEQNLNHDAMYWYRQDPGQGLRLIYYSQIVNDFQKGDIAEGYSVSREKKESFPLTVTSAQKNPTAFYLCASSGLEPEQFFGPGTRLTVL.

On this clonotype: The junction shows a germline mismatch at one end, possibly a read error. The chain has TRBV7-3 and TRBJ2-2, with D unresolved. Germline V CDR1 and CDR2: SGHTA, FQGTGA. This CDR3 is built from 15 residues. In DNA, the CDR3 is TGTGTCAGCAGCTTAAGTCTCTCTAACACCGGGGAGCTGTTTTTT. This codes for CVSSLSLSNTGELFF.